This entry concerns a single T cell receptor (beta chain). Its antigen is undetermined. This sample is drawn from a study of CXCR3-negative and CXCR3-positive naive CD8 T cells. CD45RO-CCR7+CD27+CD95- marked naive CD8+ T cells. The CDR3 runs to 14 residues. The germline V gene encodes CDR1 SNHLY and CDR2 FYNNEI. Study-wide results and caveats: Because surface CD5 did not distinguish the naive subsets, TCR strength was inferred from TRB CDR3 properties. Researchers report that CXCR3-positive naive cells carry more hydrophobic TRB CDR3s than CXCR3-negative naive cells.

UMI-labeled TRB cDNA libraries were prepared by 5' RACE. After re-calling the 5' RACE reads, TCRdb lists one entry per CDR3 protein, DNA absent. Here the sample table reports approximately 130,000 distinct CDR3 sequences. The TCR originated in a human donor in good health. Some clones in this sample may be carry-over from other donors' samples. V is TRBV2 and J is TRBJ2-7; TCRdb returns TRBD1, unconfirmable since there is no DNA. The specimen sequenced was naive CXCR3+ CD8+ T cells from blood. Subset given: CD45RO-CCR7+CD27+CD95- naive CD8+ T cells expressing CXCR3 (TNR3+). CDR3: CASTKTGANHEQYF.